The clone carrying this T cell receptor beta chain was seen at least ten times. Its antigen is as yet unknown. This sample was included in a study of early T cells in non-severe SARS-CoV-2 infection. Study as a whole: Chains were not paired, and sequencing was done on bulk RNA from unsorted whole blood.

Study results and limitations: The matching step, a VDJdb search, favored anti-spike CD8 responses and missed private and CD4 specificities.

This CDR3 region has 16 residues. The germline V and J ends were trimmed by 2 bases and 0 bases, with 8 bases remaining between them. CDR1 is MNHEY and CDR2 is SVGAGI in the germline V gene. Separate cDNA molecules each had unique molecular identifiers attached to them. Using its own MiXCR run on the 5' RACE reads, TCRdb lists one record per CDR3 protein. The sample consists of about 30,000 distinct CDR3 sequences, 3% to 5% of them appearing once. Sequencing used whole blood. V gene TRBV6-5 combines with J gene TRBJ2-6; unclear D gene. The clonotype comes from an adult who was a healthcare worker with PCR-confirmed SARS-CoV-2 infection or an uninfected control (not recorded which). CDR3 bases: TGTGCCAGCAGTTACGGAAGAAACTCTGGGGCCAACGTCCTGACTTTC. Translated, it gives CASSYGRNSGANVLTF.